This T cell receptor beta chain was sequenced in a study of blood T cell repertoires in COVID-19. About the study: The analysed material was cDNA or gDNA that came from T cells, B-cell-depleted T cells, or PBMCs.

The CDR3 loop spans 17 amino acids. The germline CDR1 and CDR2 sequences are SGHVS and FQNEAQ. V trimming: 6 bases; J trimming: 6 bases; junction bases outside the gene matches: 14. Per the original data handling: How many nucleated cells were present was estimated from reference gene primer amplification. Libraries were prepared by immunoSEQ multiplex PCR; TCRdb keeps only in-frame clonotypes and omits some of them. That table furnishes V, J and clone size, whereas the DNA furnished D and trimming. The repertoire includes hundreds of thousands of clones, around 92% of them detected once, and 11% sits in the top ten. Seattle patient enrollment occurred during active infection, with longitudinal follow-up thereafter.

This TCR came from a woman aged 30 to 39 with COVID-19, enrolled during active disease. Sequenced sample: peripheral blood. V is TRBV7-8 and J is TRBJ2-3, with 11 bases identical to TRBD2. The CDR3 coding sequence is TGTGCCAGCAGGCATACTAGCGGGGGAGAGGGACCTGATACGCAGTATTTT. This gives the protein CASRHTSGGEGPDTQYF.